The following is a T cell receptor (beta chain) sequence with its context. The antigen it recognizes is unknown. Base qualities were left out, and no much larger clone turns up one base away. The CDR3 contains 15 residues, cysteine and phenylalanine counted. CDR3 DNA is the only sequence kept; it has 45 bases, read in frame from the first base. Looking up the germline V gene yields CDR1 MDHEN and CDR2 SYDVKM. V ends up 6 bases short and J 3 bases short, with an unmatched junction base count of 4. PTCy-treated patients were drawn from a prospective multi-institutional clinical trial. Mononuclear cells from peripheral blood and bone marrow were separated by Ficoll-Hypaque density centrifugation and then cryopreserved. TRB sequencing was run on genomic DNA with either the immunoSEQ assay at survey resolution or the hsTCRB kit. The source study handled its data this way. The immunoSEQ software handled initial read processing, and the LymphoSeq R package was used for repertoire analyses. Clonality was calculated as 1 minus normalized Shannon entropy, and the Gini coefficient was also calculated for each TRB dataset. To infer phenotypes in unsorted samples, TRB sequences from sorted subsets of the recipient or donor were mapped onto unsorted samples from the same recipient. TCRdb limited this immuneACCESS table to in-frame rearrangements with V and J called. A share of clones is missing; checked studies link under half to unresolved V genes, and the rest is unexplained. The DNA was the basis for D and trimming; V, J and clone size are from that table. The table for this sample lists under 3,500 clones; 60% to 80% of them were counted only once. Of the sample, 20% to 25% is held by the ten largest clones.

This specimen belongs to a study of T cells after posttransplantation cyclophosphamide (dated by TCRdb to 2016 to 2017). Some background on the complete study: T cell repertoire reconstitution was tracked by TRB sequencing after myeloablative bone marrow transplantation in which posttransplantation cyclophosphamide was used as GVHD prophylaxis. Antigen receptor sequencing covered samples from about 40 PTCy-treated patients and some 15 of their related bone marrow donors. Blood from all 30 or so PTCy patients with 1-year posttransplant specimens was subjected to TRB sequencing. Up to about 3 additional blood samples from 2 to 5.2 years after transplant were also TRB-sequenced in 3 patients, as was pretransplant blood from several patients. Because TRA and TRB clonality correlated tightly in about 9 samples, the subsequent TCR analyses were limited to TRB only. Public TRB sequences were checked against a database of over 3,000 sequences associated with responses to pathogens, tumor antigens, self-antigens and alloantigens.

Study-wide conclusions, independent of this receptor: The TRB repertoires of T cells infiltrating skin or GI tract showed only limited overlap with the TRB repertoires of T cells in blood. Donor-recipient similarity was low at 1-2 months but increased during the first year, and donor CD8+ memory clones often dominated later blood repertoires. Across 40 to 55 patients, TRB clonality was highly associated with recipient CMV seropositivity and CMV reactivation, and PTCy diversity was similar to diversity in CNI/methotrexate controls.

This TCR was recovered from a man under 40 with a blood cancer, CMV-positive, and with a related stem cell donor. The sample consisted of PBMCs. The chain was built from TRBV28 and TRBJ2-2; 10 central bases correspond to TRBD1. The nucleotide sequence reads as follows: TGTGCCAGCAGGCCCGGGACAGGGGACACCGGGGAGCTGTTTTTT. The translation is CASRPGTGDTGELFF.